This T cell receptor beta chain stems from a study of T-cell reconstitution after alpha-beta-depleted transplantation in children. This clonotype was detected many times. The antigen is undetermined. Study results and caveats: Surviving recipient T cells and thymic progenitors underlay high day-60 TCRbeta diversity in some patients. Newly produced T cells mostly provided counts and TCRbeta diversity after one year, as hyperexpanded clones declined. Several hundred rapidly expanded clones from non-depleted graft cells reportedly supplied alpha-beta T cells about two months post-transplant.

Preparation of the TCRbeta library involved a method that used unique molecular identifiers. Via MiXCR, TCRdb re-called the PCR reads, giving one row per CDR3 protein. This sample has approximately 240,000 distinct CDR3 sequences, with about 11% found just once. V was shortened by 1 base and J by 4 bases, with 10 bases between the two germline ends. CDR1 is SGHTA and CDR2 is FQGNSA in the germline V gene. The CDR3 has 14 amino acids. Source: PBMCs, taken before TCRalphabeta/CD19-depleted stem cell transplant. V gene TRBV7-2 combines with J gene TRBJ2-5; D not certain. The receptor was isolated from a child less than two years old with acute myeloid leukemia, due to receive a stem cell transplant. CDR3 sequence: CASSLDFTRETQYF. The CDR3 DNA is TGTGCCAGCAGCTTAGATTTTACACGAGAGACCCAGTACTTC.